Listed below are T cell receptor beta chains from one sample, sequenced in a study of T cells in Graves' hyperthyroidism and ophthalmopathy. MiXCR, run by TCRdb on the multiplex PCR reads, gives a single entry per CDR3 protein. Of more than 350,000 distinct CDR3 sequences in the sample, around 14% were seen once. The sequenced sample was blood. Source of these receptors: a young woman with Graves' hyperthyroidism. The CDR3 runs from the conserved cysteine through the conserved F or W. A D gene is named only where the DNA matches it firmly. Clone size, where shown, is once, few, many, or a class for clones that have expanded.

d_gene | j_gene | abundance | v_gene | CDR3aa | CDR3nt
. | TRBJ2-7 | many | TRBV28 | CASITRRDGPYEQYF | TGTGCCAGCATCACCCGCCGGGACGGACCCTACGAGCAGTACTTC
. | TRBJ1-5 | few | TRBV28 | CASSLSSTLPGPDF | TGTGCCAGCAGTTTATCCTCGACCCTGCCGGGGCCGGATTTT
. | TRBJ1-4 | . | TRBV28 | CASSLVGLAYEKLFF | TGTGCCAGCAGTTTAGTGGGACTCGCTTATGAAAAACTGTTTTTT
. | TRBJ2-1 | many | TRBV30 | CAWTSDSYNEQFF | TGTGCCTGGACCAGCGACTCCTACAATGAGCAGTTCTTC
. | TRBJ2-5 | few | TRBV7-9 | CASGTWTGTQETQYF | TGTGCCAGCGGCACCTGGACCGGGACGCAAGAGACCCAGTACTTC
TRBD2 | TRBJ2-1 | . | TRBV5-6 | CASSLGSGRANEQFF | TGTGCCAGCAGCTTGGGTAGCGGGAGGGCCAATGAGCAGTTCTTC
TRBD1 | TRBJ2-1 | many | TRBV6-1 | CASRQGEAYNEQFF | TGTGCCAGCAGACAGGGGGAAGCCTACAATGAGCAGTTCTTC
. | TRBJ2-5 | . | TRBV27 | CASGEGMETQYF | TGTGCCAGCGGTGAGGGGATGGAGACCCAGTACTTC
. | TRBJ2-3 | . | TRBV29-1 | CSVEGTDSTDTQYF | TGCAGCGTTGAAGGGACTGATAGCACAGATACGCAGTATTTT
TRBD2 | TRBJ2-3 | few | TRBV7-8 | CASSSSSGRDTQYF | TGTGCCAGCAGCTCATCTAGCGGGAGAGATACGCAGTATTTT
TRBD1 | TRBJ2-6 | many | TRBV11-2 | CASSWVGQGGSGANVLTF | TGTGCCAGCAGCTGGGTGGGACAGGGAGGTTCTGGGGCCAACGTCCTGACTTTC
. | TRBJ2-4 | few | TRBV2 | CASMEGEAKNIQYF | TGTGCCAGCATGGAGGGTGAGGCCAAAAACATTCAGTACTTC
. | TRBJ1-1 | many | TRBV6-1 | CASSSTGTEAFF | TGTGCCAGCAGTTCTACGGGCACTGAAGCTTTCTTT
. | TRBJ1-5 | . | TRBV9 | CASSVGGQNFNQPQHF | TGTGCCAGCAGCGTGGGGGGCCAGAATTTCAATCAGCCCCAGCATTTT
TRBD1 | TRBJ1-5 | . | TRBV19 | CASSTQTGQGFRHQPQHF | TGTGCCAGTAGTACCCAGACCGGACAGGGTTTTAGGCATCAGCCCCAGCATTTT
TRBD1 | TRBJ2-7 | . | TRBV7-9 | CASTGTAHYEQYF | TGTGCCAGCACCGGGACAGCACACTACGAGCAGTACTTC
TRBD1 | TRBJ1-5 | . | TRBV19 | CASRGQGRANQPQHF | TGTGCCAGTAGGGGACAGGGTCGCGCAAATCAGCCCCAGCATTTT
TRBD1 | TRBJ1-2 | many | TRBV5-1 | CATKTGDDGYTF | TGCGCCACCAAGACAGGGGACGATGGCTACACCTTC
. | TRBJ2-3 | few | TRBV5-1 | CASSLVAEGTDTQYF | TGCGCCAGCAGCTTGGTTGCGGAGGGCACAGATACGCAGTATTTT
. | TRBJ1-2 | few | TRBV6-9 | CASSYRKGRAESYGYTF | TGTGCCAGCAGTTACAGGAAGGGGAGGGCAGAATCCTATGGCTACACCTTC
TRBD1 | TRBJ2-1 | . | TRBV29-1 | CSVVGRQGAQEQFF | TGCAGCGTTGTGGGCCGACAGGGGGCCCAGGAGCAGTTCTTC
TRBD1 | TRBJ1-2 | many | TRBV30 | CAWSGGQGIGYTF | TGTGCCTGGAGTGGGGGACAGGGGATTGGCTACACCTTC
. | TRBJ1-2 | few | TRBV4-1 | CASSQPSAGSNGYTF | TGCGCCAGCAGCCAACCGTCGGCAGGGAGCAATGGCTACACCTTC
TRBD2 | TRBJ2-5 | few | TRBV19 | CASSSTPPSGQETQYF | TGTGCCAGTAGTAGCACACCTCCTAGCGGCCAAGAGACCCAGTACTTC
TRBD1 | TRBJ1-6 | few | TRBV20-1 | CSAGGQVNSPLHF | TGCAGTGCAGGCGGACAGGTGAATTCACCCCTCCACTTT
. | TRBJ2-7 | few | TRBV9 | CASGRDRWTYEQYF | TGTGCCAGCGGACGGGACCGCTGGACCTACGAGCAGTACTTC
. | TRBJ1-2 | . | TRBV6-1 | CAISEQRAAGGYTF | TGTGCCATCAGTGAGCAAAGGGCCGCCGGTGGCTACACCTTC
. | TRBJ1-3 | . | TRBV27 | CAIRASNTIYF | TGTGCCATCCGGGCTTCAAACACCATATATTTT
TRBD1 | TRBJ1-2 | many | TRBV5-1 | CASRGTGALHYGYTF | TGCGCCAGCAGGGGGACAGGGGCATTGCACTATGGCTACACCTTC